This T cell receptor beta chain is from a study of beta chain features in type 1 diabetes. One heparinised blood draw, averaging around 0.12 L, came from each donor. Post-sort purity exceeded 95% for all sorted populations. Study-wide points: TCRB CDR3s were moderately but significantly shorter in Type 1 diabetes patients in all four CD4+ subsets.

Germline CDR1 and CDR2: SNHLY and FYNNEI. The CDR3 loop spans 15 amino acids. V was shortened by 4 bases and J by 1 base, with 11 bases between the two germline ends. As every portion of the isolated RNA was reverse transcribed, the sequencing read expressed TCRB transcripts. Assay used: immunoSEQ multiplex PCR; TCRdb lists only in-frame clones, some missing. Of hundreds of thousands of clones in the sample, 10% to 15% are singletons; the top ten hold 0.02% to 0.025%. This clone was seen a handful of times. Its antigen is not known. Sequencing was done on a sample of naive CD4+ T cells from blood. This receptor was obtained from a man younger than 35 with type 1 diabetes. The chain links TRBV2 to TRBJ2-1, with D hard to call. The CDR3: CASSVDLPSYNEQFF. The CDR3, as DNA: TGTGCCAGCAGTGTCGACTTACCTTCCTACAATGAGCAGTTCTTC.